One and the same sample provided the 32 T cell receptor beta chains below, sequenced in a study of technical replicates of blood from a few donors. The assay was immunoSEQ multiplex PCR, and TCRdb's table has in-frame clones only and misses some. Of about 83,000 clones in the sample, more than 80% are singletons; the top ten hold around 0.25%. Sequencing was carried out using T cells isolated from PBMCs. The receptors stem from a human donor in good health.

CDR3 bases: TGTGCCAGCAGTTTAATTGACAGAGGGGAGCTGTTTTTT. This encodes CASSLIDRGELFF. V gene TRBV27 combines with J gene TRBJ2-2; D is possibly TRBD1 (5 bases). V lost 2 bases, J lost 8 bases, and 9 bases lay in between. This CDR3 has 13 residues. The germline V gene encodes CDR1 MNHEY and CDR2 SMNVEV (reference sequence).

This chain's CDR3 is CASSLGPGLHTDTQYF. CDR3 bases: TGCGCCAGCAGCTTGGGACCGGGACTCCACACAGATACGCAGTATTTT. This rearrangement joins TRBV5-1 to TRBJ2-3, with D tentatively TRBD2 (6 bases). CDR3 length equals 16 residues. Germline loops: CDR1 SGHRS, CDR2 YFSETQ. V lost 0 bases, J lost 2 bases, and 13 bases lay in between.

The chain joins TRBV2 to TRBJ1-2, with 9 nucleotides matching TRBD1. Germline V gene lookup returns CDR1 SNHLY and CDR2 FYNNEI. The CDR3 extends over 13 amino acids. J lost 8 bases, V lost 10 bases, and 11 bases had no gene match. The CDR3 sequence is CANPGQGLGGYTF. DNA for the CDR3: TGTGCCAACCCGGGACAGGGCCTCGGCGGCTACACCTTC.

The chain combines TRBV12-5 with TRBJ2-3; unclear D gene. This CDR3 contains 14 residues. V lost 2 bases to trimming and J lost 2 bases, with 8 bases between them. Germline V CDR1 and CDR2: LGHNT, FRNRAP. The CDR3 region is CASGLNQFTDTQYF. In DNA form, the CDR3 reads TGTGCTAGTGGTTTGAACCAGTTCACAGATACGCAGTATTTT.

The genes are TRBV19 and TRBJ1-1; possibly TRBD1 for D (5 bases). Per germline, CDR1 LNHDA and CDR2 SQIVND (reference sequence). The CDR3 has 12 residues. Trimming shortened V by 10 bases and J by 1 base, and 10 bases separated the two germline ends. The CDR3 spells CAISGQNTEAFF. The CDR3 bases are TGTGCCATCTCTGGACAGAACACTGAAGCTTTCTTT.

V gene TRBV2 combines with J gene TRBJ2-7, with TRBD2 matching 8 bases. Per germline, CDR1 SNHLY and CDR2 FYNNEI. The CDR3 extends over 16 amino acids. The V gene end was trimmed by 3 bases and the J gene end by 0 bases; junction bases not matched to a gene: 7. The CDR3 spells CASSDELAASSYEQYF. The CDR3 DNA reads TGTGCCAGCAGTGACGAACTAGCGGCCAGCTCCTACGAGCAGTACTTC.

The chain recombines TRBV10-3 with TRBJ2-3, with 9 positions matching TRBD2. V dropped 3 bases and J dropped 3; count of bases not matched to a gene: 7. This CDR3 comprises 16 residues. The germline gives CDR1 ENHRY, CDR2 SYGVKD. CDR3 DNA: TGTGCCATCAGTGATGGGGCTAGCGGGGATACAGATACGCAGTATTTT. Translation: CAISDGASGDTDTQYF.

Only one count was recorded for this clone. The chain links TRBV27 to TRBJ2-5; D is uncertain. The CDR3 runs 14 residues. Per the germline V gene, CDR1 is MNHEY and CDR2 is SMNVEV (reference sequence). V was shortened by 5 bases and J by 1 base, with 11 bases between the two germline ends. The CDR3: CASSPRVLQETQYF. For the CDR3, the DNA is TGTGCCAGCAGTCCACGGGTCCTCCAAGAGACCCAGTACTTC.

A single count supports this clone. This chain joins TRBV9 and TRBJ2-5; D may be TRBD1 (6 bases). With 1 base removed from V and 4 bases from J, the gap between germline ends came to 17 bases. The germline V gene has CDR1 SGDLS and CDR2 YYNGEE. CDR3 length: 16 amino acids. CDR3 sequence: CASSVSGQGSLETQYF. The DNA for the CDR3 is TGTGCCAGCAGCGTATCAGGCCAGGGGTCCCTAGAGACCCAGTACTTC.

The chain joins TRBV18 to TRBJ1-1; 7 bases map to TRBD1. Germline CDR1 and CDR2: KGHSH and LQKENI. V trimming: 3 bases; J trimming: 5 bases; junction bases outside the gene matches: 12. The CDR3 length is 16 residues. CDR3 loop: CASSPNRQGVGTEAFF. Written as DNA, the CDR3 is TGTGCCAGCTCACCGAACCGACAGGGAGTGGGAACTGAAGCTTTCTTT.

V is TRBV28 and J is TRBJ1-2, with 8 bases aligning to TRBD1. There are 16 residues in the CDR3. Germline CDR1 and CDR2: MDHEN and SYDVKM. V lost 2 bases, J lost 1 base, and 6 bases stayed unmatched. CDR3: CASSLRGQAYNYGYTF. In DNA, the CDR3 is TGTGCCAGCAGTTTACGGGGACAGGCGTATAACTATGGCTACACCTTC.

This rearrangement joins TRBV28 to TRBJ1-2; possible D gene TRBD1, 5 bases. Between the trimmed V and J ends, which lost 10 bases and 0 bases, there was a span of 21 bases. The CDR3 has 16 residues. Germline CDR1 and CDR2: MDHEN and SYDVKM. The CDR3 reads CATLITGFQANYGYTF. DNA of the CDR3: TGTGCCACCCTGATAACAGGATTTCAAGCTAACTATGGCTACACCTTC.

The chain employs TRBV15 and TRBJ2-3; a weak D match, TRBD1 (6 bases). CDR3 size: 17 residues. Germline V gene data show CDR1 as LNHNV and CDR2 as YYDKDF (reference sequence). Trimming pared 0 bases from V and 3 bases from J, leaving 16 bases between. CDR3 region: CATSRDPYRDETDTQYF. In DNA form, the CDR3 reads TGTGCCACCAGCAGAGATCCCTACAGGGACGAGACAGATACGCAGTATTTT.

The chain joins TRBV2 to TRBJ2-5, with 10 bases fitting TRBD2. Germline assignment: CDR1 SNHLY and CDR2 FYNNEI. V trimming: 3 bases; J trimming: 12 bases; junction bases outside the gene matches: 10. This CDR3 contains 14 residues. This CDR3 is CASSDQAGGPWEYF. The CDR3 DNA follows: TGTGCCAGCAGTGATCAAGCGGGAGGGCCTTGGGAGTACTTC.

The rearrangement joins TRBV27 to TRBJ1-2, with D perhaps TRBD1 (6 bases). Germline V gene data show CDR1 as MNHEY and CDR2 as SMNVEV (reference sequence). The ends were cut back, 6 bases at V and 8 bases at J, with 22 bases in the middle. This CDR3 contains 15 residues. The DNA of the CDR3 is TGTGCCAGCAGGCGGGCAGGGGAGCTTCTCATAGGCTACACCTTC. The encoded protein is CASRRAGELLIGYTF.

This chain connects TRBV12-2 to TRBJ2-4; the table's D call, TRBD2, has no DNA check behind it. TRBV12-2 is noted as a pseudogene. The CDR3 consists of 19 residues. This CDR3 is CASRLTGLAAVVAKNIQYF. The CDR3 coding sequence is TGTGCAAGTCGCTTAACGGGACTAGCGGCTGTTGTAGCCAAAAACATTCAGTACTTC.

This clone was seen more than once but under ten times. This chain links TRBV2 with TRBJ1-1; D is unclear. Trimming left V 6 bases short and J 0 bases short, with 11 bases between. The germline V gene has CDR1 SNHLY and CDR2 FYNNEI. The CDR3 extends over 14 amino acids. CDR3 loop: CASSYGGLNTEAFF. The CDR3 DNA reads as TGTGCCAGCAGCTATGGCGGCCTGAACACTGAAGCTTTCTTT.

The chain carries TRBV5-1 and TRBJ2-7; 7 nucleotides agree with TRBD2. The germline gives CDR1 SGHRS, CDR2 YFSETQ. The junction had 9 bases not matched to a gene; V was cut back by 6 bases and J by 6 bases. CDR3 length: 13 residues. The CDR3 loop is CASKWRENGEQYF. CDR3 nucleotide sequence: TGCGCCAGCAAGTGGCGGGAGAATGGCGAGCAGTACTTC. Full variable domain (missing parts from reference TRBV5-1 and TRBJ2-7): KAGVTQTPRYLIKTRGQQVTLSCSPISGHRSVSWYQQTPGQGLQFLFEYFSETQRNKGNFPGRFSGRQFSNSRSEMNVSTLELGDSALYLCASKWRENGEQYFGPGTRLTVT.

Here the CDR3 reads CASSFRTGDDEQYF. The CDR3 nucleotides read TGCGCCAGCAGCTTTAGGACAGGGGATGACGAGCAGTACTTC. The chain joins TRBV5-1 to TRBJ2-7, with 9 bases matching TRBD1. This CDR3 spans 14 amino acids. V lost 2 bases and J lost 5; bases outside the gene matches: 5. The germline gives CDR1 SGHRS, CDR2 YFSETQ.

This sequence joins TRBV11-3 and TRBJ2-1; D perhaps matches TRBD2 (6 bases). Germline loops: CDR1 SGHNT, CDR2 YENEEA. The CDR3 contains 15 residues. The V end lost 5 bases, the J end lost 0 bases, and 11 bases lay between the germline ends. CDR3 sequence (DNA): TGTGCCAGCAGCCCCTACGGGAGCTCCTACAATGAGCAGTTCTTC. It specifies CASSPYGSSYNEQFF.

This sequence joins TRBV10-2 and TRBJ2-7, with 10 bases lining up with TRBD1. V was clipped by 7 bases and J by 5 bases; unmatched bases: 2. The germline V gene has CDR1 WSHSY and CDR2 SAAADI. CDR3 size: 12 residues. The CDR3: CASKGTGDEQYF. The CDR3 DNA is TGCGCCAGCAAAGGGACAGGGGACGAGCAGTACTTC.

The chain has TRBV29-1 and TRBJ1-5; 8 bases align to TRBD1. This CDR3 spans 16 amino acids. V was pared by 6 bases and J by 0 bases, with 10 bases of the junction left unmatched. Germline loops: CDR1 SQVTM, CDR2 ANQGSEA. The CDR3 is CSVRTGSSDSNQPQHF. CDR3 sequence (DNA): TGCAGCGTGAGGACAGGGTCCTCCGATAGCAATCAGCCCCAGCATTTT. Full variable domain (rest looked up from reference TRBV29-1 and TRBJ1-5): SAVISQKPSRDICQRGTSLTIQCQVDSQVTMMFWYRQQPGQSLTLIATANQGSEATYESGFVIDKFPISRPNLTFSTLTVSNMSPEDSSIYLCSVRTGSSDSNQPQHFGDGTRLSIL.

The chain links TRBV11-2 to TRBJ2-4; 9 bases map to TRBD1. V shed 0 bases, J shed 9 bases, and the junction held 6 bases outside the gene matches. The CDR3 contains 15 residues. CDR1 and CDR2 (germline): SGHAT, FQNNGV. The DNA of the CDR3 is TGTGCCAGCAGCTTAGACGGGGACAGGGTCCGCATTCAGTACTTC. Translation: CASSLDGDRVRIQYF.

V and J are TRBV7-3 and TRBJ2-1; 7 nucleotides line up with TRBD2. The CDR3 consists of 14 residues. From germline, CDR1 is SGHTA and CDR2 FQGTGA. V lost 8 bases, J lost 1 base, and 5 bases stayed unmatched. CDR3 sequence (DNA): TGTGCCAGCGGCCCGGGGGGATCCTACAATGAGCAGTTCTTC. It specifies CASGPGGSYNEQFF.

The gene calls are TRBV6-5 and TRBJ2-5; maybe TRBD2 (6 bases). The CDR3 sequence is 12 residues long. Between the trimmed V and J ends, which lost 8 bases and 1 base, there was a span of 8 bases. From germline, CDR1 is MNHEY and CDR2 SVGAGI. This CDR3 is CASRGFQETQYF. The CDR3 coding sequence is TGTGCCAGCCGGGGGTTCCAAGAGACCCAGTACTTC.

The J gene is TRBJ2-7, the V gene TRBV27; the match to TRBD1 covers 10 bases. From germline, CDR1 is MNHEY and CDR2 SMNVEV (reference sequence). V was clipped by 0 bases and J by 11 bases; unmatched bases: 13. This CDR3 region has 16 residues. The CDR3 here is CASSLSGGTGEVLKYF. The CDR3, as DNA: TGTGCCAGCAGTTTATCCGGCGGGACAGGGGAAGTATTAAAGTACTTC.

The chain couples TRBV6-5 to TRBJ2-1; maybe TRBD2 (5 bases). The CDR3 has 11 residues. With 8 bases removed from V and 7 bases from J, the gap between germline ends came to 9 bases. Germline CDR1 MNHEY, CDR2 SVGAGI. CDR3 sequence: CASWGENEQFF. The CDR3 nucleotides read TGTGCCAGCTGGGGAGAAAATGAGCAGTTCTTC.

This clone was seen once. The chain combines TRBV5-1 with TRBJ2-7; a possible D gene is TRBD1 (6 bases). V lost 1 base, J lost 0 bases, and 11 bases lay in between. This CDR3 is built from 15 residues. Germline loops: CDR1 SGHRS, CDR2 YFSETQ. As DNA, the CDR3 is TGCGCCAGCAGCTTGCAGACAGGAGACTCCTACGAGCAGTACTTC. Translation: CASSLQTGDSYEQYF.

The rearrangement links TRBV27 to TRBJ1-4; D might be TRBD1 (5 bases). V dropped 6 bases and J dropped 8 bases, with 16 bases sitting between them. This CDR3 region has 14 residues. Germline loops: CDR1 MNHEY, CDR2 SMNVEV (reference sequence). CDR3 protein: CASSDSGPVEKLFF. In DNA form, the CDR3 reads TGTGCCAGCAGCGATTCAGGGCCGGTGGAAAAACTGTTTTTT. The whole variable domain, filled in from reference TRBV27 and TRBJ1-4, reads EAQVTQNPRYLITVTGKKLTVTCSQNMNHEYMSWYRQDPGLGLRQIYYSMNVEVTDKGDVPEGYKVSRKEKRNFPLILESPSPNQTSLYFCASSDSGPVEKLFFGSGTQLSVL.

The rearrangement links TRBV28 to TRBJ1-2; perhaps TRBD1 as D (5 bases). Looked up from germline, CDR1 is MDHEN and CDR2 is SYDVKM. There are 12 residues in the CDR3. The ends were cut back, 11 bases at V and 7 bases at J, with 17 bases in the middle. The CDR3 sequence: CAARRGYIGYTF. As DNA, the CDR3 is TGTGCCGCCCGGAGGGGCTATATTGGCTACACCTTC.

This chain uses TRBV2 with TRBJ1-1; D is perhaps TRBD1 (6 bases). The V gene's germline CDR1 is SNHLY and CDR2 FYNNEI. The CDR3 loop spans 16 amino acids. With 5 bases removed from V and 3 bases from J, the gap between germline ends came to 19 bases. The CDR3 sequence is CASSYVRGGSDTEAFF. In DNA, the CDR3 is TGTGCCAGCAGTTATGTTAGGGGGGGATCGGACACTGAAGCTTTCTTT. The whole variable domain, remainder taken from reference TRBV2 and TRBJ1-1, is EPEVTQTPSHQVTQMGQEVILRCVPISNHLYFYWYRQILGQKVEFLVSFYNNEISEKSEIFDDQFSVERPDGSNFTLKIRSTKLEDSAMYFCASSYVRGGSDTEAFFGQGTRLTVV.

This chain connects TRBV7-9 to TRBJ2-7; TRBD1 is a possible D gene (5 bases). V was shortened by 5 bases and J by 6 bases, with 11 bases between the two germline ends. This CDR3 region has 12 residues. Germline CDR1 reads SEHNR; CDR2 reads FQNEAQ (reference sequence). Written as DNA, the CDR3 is TGTGCCAGCAGCCTCAGGGAAGGCGAGCAGTACTTC. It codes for CASSLREGEQYF.